These 32 T cell receptor beta chains share one sample of origin, sequenced in a study of early T cells in non-severe SARS-CoV-2 infection. TCRdb ran MiXCR on the 5' RACE reads and lists one entry per CDR3 protein. The sample includes tens of thousands of distinct CDR3 sequences, around 12% of them seen just once. This specimen consisted of whole blood, obtained at baseline. Receptors were obtained from an adult who was a healthcare worker with PCR-confirmed SARS-CoV-2 infection or an uninfected control (not recorded which).

This clonotype has only a few counts. This chain links TRBV12-3 or TRBV12-4 with TRBJ2-7; D may be TRBD1 (6 bases). CDR3 length equals 14 residues. V lost 3 bases, J lost 4 bases, and 13 bases lay in between. The DNA for the CDR3 is TGTGCCAGCAGTTTCGGCCGGACAGCGTACGAGCAGTACTTC. Translated, it gives CASSFGRTAYEQYF.

The genes are TRBV28 and TRBJ1-2; tentative D call: TRBD1 (6 bases). This CDR3 spans 17 amino acids. V was shortened by 6 bases and J by 4 bases, with 24 bases between the two germline ends. Germline V gene lookup returns CDR1 MDHEN and CDR2 SYDVKM. The DNA for the CDR3 is TGTGCCAGCAGCCCAGAGCCCTCAGTCAGGGGTGGCTATGGCTACACCTTC. Translation: CASSPEPSVRGGYGYTF.

The chain carries TRBV11-2 and TRBJ2-7; D is uncertain. V lost 1 base, J lost 4 bases, and 8 bases lay in between. Germline V gives CDR1 SGHAT, CDR2 FQNNGV. The CDR3 has 13 residues. CDR3 loop: CASSLGMGYEQYF. The CDR3 bases are TGTGCCAGCAGCTTAGGGATGGGATACGAGCAGTACTTC.

In its sample, this clonotype was seen a few times. The chain joins TRBV5-1 to TRBJ2-5; D not certain. The V gene's germline CDR1 is SGHRS and CDR2 YFSETQ. The length of the CDR3 is 15 residues. V gave up 7 bases and J gave up 5 bases, with 21 bases separating them. Here the CDR3 reads CASRPGSSSGETQYF. CDR3 in DNA: TGCGCCAGCCGCCCCGGGTCCAGCTCCGGCGAGACCCAGTACTTC.

This clonotype was counted many times. The chain combines TRBV2 with TRBJ2-6, with D tentatively TRBD1 (6 bases). Germline values: CDR1 SNHLY, CDR2 FYNNEI. There are 15 residues in the CDR3. V was pared by 6 bases and J by 0 bases, with 9 bases between. The CDR3 DNA follows: TGTGCCAGCAGCCTACAGGGCTCTGGGGCCAACGTCCTGACTTTC. Its protein is CASSLQGSGANVLTF.

The genes are TRBV20-1 and TRBJ2-3; D is uncertain. Germline loops: CDR1 DFQATT, CDR2 SNEGSKA (reference sequence). The CDR3 contains 15 residues. Trimming cost V 2 bases and J 0 bases, with 12 bases left between them. The CDR3 here is CSARSAGPSTDTQYF. The CDR3 DNA reads as TGCAGTGCTAGATCGGCAGGTCCTAGCACAGATACGCAGTATTTT.

The rearrangement joins TRBV4-3 to TRBJ1-6; D not certain. V lost 4 bases and J 7 bases, leaving 11 bases between the germline ends. From germline, CDR1 is LGHNA and CDR2 YSLEER. The CDR3 consists of 14 residues. The CDR3 nucleotides read TGCGCCAGCAGCCGATCCGGGTTGAATTCACCCCTCCACTTT. This encodes CASSRSGLNSPLHF.

This sequence joins TRBV5-4 and TRBJ1-2, with no clear D. Germline values: CDR1 SGHNT, CDR2 YYREEE (reference sequence). This CDR3 contains 13 residues. Trimming left V 1 base short and J 0 bases short, with 4 bases between. The CDR3 sequence: CASSLSSNYGYTF. CDR3 bases: TGTGCCAGCAGCTTGAGTTCTAACTATGGCTACACCTTC.

V is TRBV19 and J is TRBJ1-2; D unresolved. Trimming pared 6 bases from V and 0 bases from J, leaving 8 bases between. Germline V gene lookup returns CDR1 LNHDA and CDR2 SQIVND (reference sequence). This CDR3 is 13 amino acids long. CDR3 amino acids: CASSPGANYGYTF. The DNA for the CDR3 is TGTGCCAGTAGCCCCGGAGCTAACTATGGCTACACCTTC.

This clonotype was detected a few times. The chain is built from TRBV20-1 and TRBJ2-7; 8 nucleotides line up with TRBD2. With V trimmed by 3 bases and J by 2 bases, 3 bases remained unmatched. The CDR3 contains 13 residues. Germline lookup yields CDR1 DFQATT and CDR2 SNEGSKA (reference sequence). CDR3 DNA: TGCAGTGCTAGCGGGGGGGCAACCTACGAGCAGTACTTC. Translated: CSASGGATYEQYF.

The rearrangement uses TRBV10-2 and TRBJ2-4; D uncertain. The CDR3 sequence is 14 residues long. Germline V gives CDR1 WSHSY, CDR2 SAAADI. Trimming removed 2 bases at V and 7 bases at J, with 12 bases between. The CDR3 DNA reads as TGCGCCAGCAGTGAGGCAGGTAGCCGGAACATTCAGTACTTC. Its protein product is CASSEAGSRNIQYF.

On this clonotype: At one of its ends the junction is not consistent with the germline gene, which may arise from a read error. The chain combines TRBV5-6 with TRBJ2-7, with D perhaps TRBD1 or TRBD2 (6 bases each). The CDR3 runs 11 residues. Germline CDR1 and CDR2: SGHDT and YYEEEE. The DNA for the CDR3 is TGTGCCAGCAGCACGGAGGGGGTGATCCACTTC. Translated: CASSTEGVIHF.

There are a few counts of this clonotype. The genes are TRBV3-1 and TRBJ2-4; D may correspond to TRBD1 or TRBD2 (5 bases each). V lost 4 bases and J lost 4, with 17 bases in between. CDR3 length equals 16 residues. Looked up from germline, CDR1 is LGHDT and CDR2 is YNNKEL (reference sequence). The CDR3 here is CASSRGVGALKNIQYF. CDR3 sequence (DNA): TGTGCCAGCAGCCGAGGGGTCGGGGCCTTGAAAAACATTCAGTACTTC.

The chain is built from TRBV20-1 and TRBJ1-1, with D tentatively TRBD1 (5 bases). V was pared by 6 bases and J by 5 bases, with 10 bases between. The germline V gene encodes CDR1 DFQATT and CDR2 SNEGSKA (reference sequence). CDR3 size: 11 residues. The CDR3 reads CSARWGTEAFF. CDR3 nucleotide sequence: TGCAGTGCCCGGTGGGGGACTGAAGCTTTCTTT.

The CDR3 spells CASSLSRQVGYEQYF. CDR3 DNA: TGTGCCAGCAGCTTATCGCGACAGGTTGGCTACGAGCAGTACTTC. The V call is TRBV11-2, the J call TRBJ2-7; maybe TRBD1 (6 bases). The CDR3 consists of 15 residues. V lost 2 bases and J 3 bases, leaving 14 bases between the germline ends. Looked up from germline, CDR1 is SGHAT and CDR2 is FQNNGV.

The chain links TRBV27 to TRBJ2-3; 10 positions agree with TRBD1. CDR3 length equals 15 residues. Germline CDR1 and CDR2: MNHEY and SMNVEV (reference sequence). Losses at the gene ends were 5 bases for V and 2 bases for J; bases not matched to a gene: 4. DNA of the CDR3: TGTGCCAGCAGTCCTCGACAGGGGGCCACAGATACGCAGTATTTT. Protein product: CASSPRQGATDTQYF.

The rearrangement links TRBV19 to TRBJ2-1; 10 bases are a match to TRBD2. This CDR3 comprises 18 residues. After removal of 4 bases from V and 1 base from J, the junction contained 10 bases not matched to a gene. Germline CDR1 LNHDA, CDR2 SQIVND (reference sequence). The CDR3 DNA reads as TGTGCCAGTAGTACCGTCCCTAGCGGGGGTCCTTCCTACAATGAGCAGTTCTTC. It encodes CASSTVPSGGPSYNEQFF. Using reference TRBV19 and TRBJ2-1 for the parts outside the CDR3, the full variable domain is DGGITQSPKYLFRKEGQNVTLSCEQNLNHDAMYWYRQDPGQGLRLIYYSQIVNDFQKGDIAEGYSVSREKKESFPLTVTSAQKNPTAFYLCASSTVPSGGPSYNEQFFGPGTRLTVL.

This clonotype was seen many times. This rearrangement joins TRBV15 to TRBJ1-4; a possible D gene is TRBD1 (5 bases). Trimming took 0 bases from V and 4 from J, leaving 12 bases between them. The CDR3 is 16 residues long. CDR1 is LNHNV, CDR2 YYDKDF, per germline (reference sequence). The DNA of the CDR3 is TGTGCCACCAGCAGAGATGAAACAGGCTTTAATGAAAAACTGTTTTTT. Translated, it gives CATSRDETGFNEKLFF.

The chain combines TRBV29-1 with TRBJ2-7; 8 bases fit TRBD1. CDR3 length: 14 amino acids. V lost 4 bases and J lost 2; bases outside the gene matches: 7. The germline CDR1 and CDR2 sequences are SQVTM and ANQGSEA. CDR3 DNA sequence: TGCAGCGTTGTTCCCAAGGACAGGGCCTACGAGCAGTACTTC. Amino acid sequence: CSVVPKDRAYEQYF.

This clonotype appeared a few times. The chain combines TRBV29-1 with TRBJ1-3; unclear D gene. This CDR3 has 15 residues. Germline assignment: CDR1 SQVTM and CDR2 ANQGSEA. Trimming removed 0 bases at V and 0 bases at J, with 9 bases between. The CDR3 nucleotides are TGCAGCGTTGAAGAATCAAGTTCCTCTGGAAACACCATATATTTT. As protein: CSVEESSSSGNTIYF.

Many counts were recorded for this clonotype. The V call is TRBV2, the J call TRBJ2-2; D is ambiguous. Deletions cut 8 bases from V and 6 bases from J, with 7 bases between. This CDR3 has 11 amino acids. CDR1 is SNHLY and CDR2 is FYNNEI in the germline V gene. The CDR3 DNA is TGTGCCAGCTGGCGTTCCGGGGAGCTGTTTTTT. Translation gives CASWRSGELFF.

This clonotype turned up a few times. The chain uses TRBV18 and TRBJ2-1; D possibly corresponds to TRBD1 (6 bases). Germline V CDR1 and CDR2: KGHSH, LQKENI. V lost 3 bases and J lost 5, with 11 bases in between. The CDR3 runs to 14 residues. CDR3 DNA: TGTGCCAGCTCACCGGTGGGGGCGGACAATGAGCAGTTCTTC. Amino acids: CASSPVGADNEQFF.

There are a few counts of this clonotype. The gene calls are TRBV5-4 and TRBJ1-6; 7 nucleotides match TRBD1. Germline loops: CDR1 SGHNT, CDR2 YYREEE (reference sequence). The CDR3 runs 14 residues. V gave up 4 bases and J gave up 7 bases; unmatched junction bases: 5. CDR3 nucleotide sequence: TGTGCCAGCAGCCGAGGGGGCGAGAATTCACCCCTCCACTTT. As protein: CASSRGGENSPLHF.

This clonotype was recorded many times. V gene TRBV4-1 combines with J gene TRBJ2-1; tentatively, D is TRBD2 (5 bases). The CDR3 is 16 amino acids. CDR1 and CDR2 from the germline V gene are MGHRA and YSYEKL. V shed 8 bases and J shed 0 bases, with 17 bases lying between them. CDR3 region: CASAGSAYSSYNEQFF. The CDR3 coding sequence is TGCGCCAGCGCGGGCTCCGCCTATTCCTCCTACAATGAGCAGTTCTTC.

The sample holds a few counts of this clonotype. V gene TRBV7-3 combines with J gene TRBJ2-3, with D perhaps assigned TRBD1 or TRBD2 (5 bases each). This CDR3 has 14 residues. The germline V and J ends were trimmed by 4 bases and 2 bases, with 10 bases remaining between them. Germline V gene sequence: CDR1 SGHTA, CDR2 FQGTGA. The CDR3, as DNA: TGTGCCAGCAGCTGGTCCGGGACCACAGATACGCAGTATTTT. Its translation is CASSWSGTTDTQYF.

The chain recombines TRBV7-9 with TRBJ2-7; D possibly corresponds to TRBD1 (6 bases). The V gene's germline CDR1 is SEHNR and CDR2 FQNEAQ (reference sequence). V shed 1 base and J shed 1 base, with 11 bases lying between them. The CDR3 totals 15 residues. The CDR3 reads CASSLGSQGSYEQYF. DNA of the CDR3: TGTGCCAGCAGCTTAGGATCACAGGGTTCCTACGAGCAGTACTTC.

This clonotype was recorded at least ten times. V usage is TRBV5-5 and J usage is TRBJ1-1; weak D call: TRBD1 (5 bases). Trimming took 2 bases from V and 7 from J, leaving 21 bases between them. There are 16 residues in the CDR3. Germline V gives CDR1 SGHKS, CDR2 YYEKEE (reference sequence). The CDR3 sequence is CASSFIEGAGTVEAFF. In nucleotides, the CDR3 is TGTGCCAGCAGCTTCATAGAAGGTGCAGGGACTGTTGAAGCTTTCTTT.

At least ten counts were recorded for this clonotype. DNA of the CDR3: TGTGCCAGCAGCCGATCGATAGTTGAGCAGTTCTTC. Translated: CASSRSIVEQFF. This chain connects TRBV7-9 to TRBJ2-1; no reliable D call. Trimming removed 5 bases at V and 9 bases at J, with 11 bases between. The germline V gene has CDR1 SEHNR and CDR2 FQNEAQ (reference sequence). The CDR3 runs to 12 residues.

This clonotype was found many times. The V and J genes are TRBV7-8 and TRBJ1-5, with D unclear. The CDR3 totals 13 residues. The germline V gene encodes CDR1 SGHVS and CDR2 FQNEAQ. Trimming cost V 2 bases and J 7 bases, with 9 bases left between them. The CDR3 region is CASSLMDGQPQHF. The CDR3 bases are TGTGCCAGCAGCTTAATGGACGGACAGCCCCAGCATTTT.

V is TRBV28 and J is TRBJ1-1; TRBD1 might be the D (5 bases). Germline assignment: CDR1 MDHEN and CDR2 SYDVKM. The CDR3 runs 16 residues. Trimming removed 3 bases at V and 1 base at J, with 15 bases between. The CDR3 spells CASSLTPGAANTEAFF. The CDR3 nucleotides are TGTGCCAGCAGTTTGACTCCCGGGGCGGCGAACACTGAAGCTTTCTTT.

The gene calls are TRBV20-1 and TRBJ1-6, with D possibly being TRBD1 (5 bases). Trimming cost V 5 bases and J 9 bases, with 26 bases left between them. Per the germline V gene, CDR1 is DFQATT and CDR2 is SNEGSKA (reference sequence). The CDR3 runs to 17 residues. CDR3 in DNA: TGCAGTGCTTTCGCAGCTTCGTCCGGGACCGCTGGTTCACCCCTCCACTTT. Translation: CSAFAASSGTAGSPLHF.

The sample holds many counts of this clonotype. The chain couples TRBV6-2 or TRBV6-3 to TRBJ2-2, with TRBD1 matching over 9 bases. The J segment lost 1 base and the V segment lost 7 bases, leaving 7 bases of the junction unmatched. Germline V gene data show CDR1 as MNHEY and CDR2 as SVGEGT. The length of the CDR3 is 16 residues. The CDR3 nucleotides are TGTGCCAGCACCCCAGCGGGACAGGGGAACACCGGGGAGCTGTTTTTT. It encodes CASTPAGQGNTGELFF.